Listed below are T cell receptor beta chains from one sample, sequenced in a study of regulatory T cells in long-lasting Graves disease. From the multiplex PCR reads, TCRdb called clonotypes with MiXCR, one entry per CDR3 protein. The sample consists of 400,000 to 550,000 distinct CDR3 sequences, about 16% of them appearing once. This sample was also put to use in a study of T cells in Graves' hyperthyroidism and ophthalmopathy.

The source material was peripheral blood mononuclear cells (PBMCs), sampled at new diagnosis, from a patient treated with antithyroid drugs. These receptors came from a young woman with Graves disease. Each CDR3 is given with its conserved first and last residue. Fields, in order: J gene, D gene, clone size, V gene, CDR3 protein, CDR3 DNA. A D gene is named only where the DNA matches it firmly. Expanded clones get a size class; other rows say once, few or many, or leave the size out.

j_call: TRBJ2-3
d_call: NA
clone_size: many
v_call: TRBV5-1
cdr3_aa: CASSLEGATDTQYF
cdr3_nt: TGTGCCAGCAGCTTAGAGGGCGCCACAGATACGCAGTATTTT

j_call: TRBJ2-7
d_call: TRBD2
clone_size: NA
v_call: TRBV6-1
cdr3_aa: CASRLAGSAYEQYF
cdr3_nt: TGTGCCAGCAGACTAGCGGGATCGGCTTACGAGCAGTACTTC

j_call: TRBJ2-1
d_call: TRBD1
clone_size: many
v_call: TRBV28
cdr3_aa: CATSTRGSLNEQFF
cdr3_nt: TGTGCCACCTCCACCAGGGGGAGTTTAAATGAGCAGTTCTTC

j_call: TRBJ1-3
d_call: NA
clone_size: few
v_call: TRBV5-1
cdr3_aa: CASSLEGHSLHTIYF
cdr3_nt: TGCGCCAGCAGCTTGGAGGGACATAGTTTACACACCATATATTTT

j_call: TRBJ2-7
d_call: TRBD1
clone_size: NA
v_call: TRBV19
cdr3_aa: CASSTGTAPPYEQYF
cdr3_nt: TGTGCCAGTAGTACAGGGACAGCTCCACCCTACGAGCAGTACTTC

j_call: TRBJ1-4
d_call: NA
clone_size: NA
v_call: TRBV25-1
cdr3_aa: CASSEWKKGPRNEKLFF
cdr3_nt: TGTGCCAGCAGTGAATGGAAGAAGGGTCCCAGGAATGAAAAACTGTTTTTT

j_call: TRBJ2-2
d_call: NA
clone_size: few
v_call: TRBV11-3
cdr3_aa: CASSLDLQLAPGELFF
cdr3_nt: TGTGCCAGCAGCTTAGATCTCCAGCTAGCCCCCGGGGAGCTGTTTTTT

j_call: TRBJ1-5
d_call: TRBD1
clone_size: NA
v_call: TRBV18
cdr3_aa: CASSLLQGAGQPQHF
cdr3_nt: TGTGCCAGCTCACTCTTACAGGGGGCGGGACAGCCCCAGCATTTT

j_call: TRBJ1-5
d_call: NA
clone_size: NA
v_call: TRBV5-1
cdr3_aa: CASSDGRRNQPQHF
cdr3_nt: TGCGCCAGCAGCGATGGACGGCGCAATCAGCCCCAGCATTTT

j_call: TRBJ2-3
d_call: NA
clone_size: few
v_call: TRBV9
cdr3_aa: CASSVGGFGNTDTQYF
cdr3_nt: TGTGCCAGCAGCGTAGGAGGGTTCGGTAACACAGATACGCAGTATTTT